Shown below are 21 T cell receptor beta chains from a single sample sequenced in a study of blood T cell repertoires in COVID-19. Generated by immunoSEQ multiplex PCR, the TCRdb table keeps only in-frame clones and is missing some. Of about 230,000 clones in the sample, roughly 83% were seen once. Sequenced input: peripheral blood. The source of these receptors is a woman aged 70-85 years with active or convalescent COVID-19.

This chain joins TRBV28 and TRBJ1-1; the D gene is possibly TRBD1 (5 bases). The CDR3 has 18 residues. Between the trimmed V and J ends, which lost 7 bases and 4 bases, there was a span of 28 bases. Germline CDR1 is MDHEN and CDR2 is SYDVKM. The CDR3 DNA reads TGTGCCAGCACCCCTTTTTGGGGCGCCGCGGGGGTGGGCACTGAAGCTTTCTTT. The encoded protein is CASTPFWGAAGVGTEAFF. Full variable domain (missing parts from reference TRBV28 and TRBJ1-1): DVKVTQSSRYLVKRTGEKVFLECVQDMDHENMFWYRQDPGLGLRLIYFSYDVKMKEKGDIPEGYSVSREKKERFSLILESASTNQTSMYLCASTPFWGAAGVGTEAFFGQGTRLTVV.

The chain recombines TRBV2 with TRBJ2-7; TRBD2 matches at 9 bases. The CDR3 spans 14 residues. Looked up from germline, CDR1 is SNHLY and CDR2 is FYNNEI. V lost 6 bases, J lost 3 bases, and 6 bases stayed unmatched. The CDR3 DNA sequence: TGTGCCAGCAGGAGCGGGGGGTACGGCTACGAGCAGTACTTC. Protein: CASRSGGYGYEQYF.

The CDR3 nucleotides read TGTGCCAGCAGCTTTGGTGGGGAGGGCAATGAGCAGTTCTTC. Translation gives CASSFGGEGNEQFF. V is TRBV11-3 and J is TRBJ2-1; 7 nucleotides align to TRBD2. With V trimmed by 3 bases and J by 6 bases, 5 bases remained unmatched. This CDR3 is 14 amino acids long. Germline CDR1 is SGHNT and CDR2 is YENEEA.

This clone was observed a few times. The V gene is TRBV29-1, the J gene TRBJ1-1; D unclear. The CDR3 is 13 residues long. Germline values: CDR1 SQVTM, CDR2 ANQGSEA. With 5 bases removed from V and 1 base from J, the gap between germline ends came to 11 bases. The CDR3 spells CSVPRGPNTEAFF. CDR3 nucleotides: TGCAGCGTTCCACGAGGGCCGAACACTGAAGCTTTCTTT.

The chain couples TRBV28 to TRBJ2-7; 11 bases fit TRBD2. CDR1 and CDR2 (germline): MDHEN, SYDVKM. There are 15 residues in the CDR3. V trimming: 4 bases; J trimming: 4 bases; junction bases outside the gene matches: 6. The CDR3 here is CASSSGTSGTYEQYF. The CDR3 nucleotides are TGTGCCAGCAGTTCTGGGACTAGCGGCACGTACGAGCAGTACTTC.

The genes are TRBV5-4 and TRBJ1-6; tentative D call: TRBD1 (5 bases). The CDR3 consists of 15 residues. Trimming stripped 4 bases from V and 4 bases from J, with 12 bases between. Germline loops: CDR1 SGHNT, CDR2 YYREEE (reference sequence). In DNA, the CDR3 is TGTGCCAGCAGCGCAGCGCGGACATATAATTCACCCCTCCACTTT. As protein: CASSAARTYNSPLHF.

The rearrangement joins TRBV30 to TRBJ2-7; 9 bases align to TRBD2. Germline CDR1 and CDR2: GTSNPN and SVGIG (reference sequence). The length of the CDR3 is 15 residues. The junction had 8 bases not matched to a gene; V was cut back by 3 bases and J by 2 bases. DNA for the CDR3: TGTGCCTGGAGCGTAGCGGGAGAGAGGACCTACGAGCAGTACTTC. It encodes CAWSVAGERTYEQYF.

The gene calls are TRBV19 and TRBJ2-5; 10 nucleotides match TRBD2. This CDR3 contains 14 residues. With 8 bases clipped from V and 0 bases from J, the junction kept 3 bases outside the gene matches. Germline assignment: CDR1 LNHDA and CDR2 SQIVND (reference sequence). This CDR3 is CASGLADYQETQYF. The CDR3 DNA follows: TGTGCCAGTGGACTAGCGGACTACCAAGAGACCCAGTACTTC.

The chain couples TRBV7-9 to TRBJ1-1; unclear D gene. The germline V gene encodes CDR1 SEHNR and CDR2 FQNEAQ (reference sequence). With 3 bases removed from V and 1 base from J, the gap between germline ends came to 6 bases. CDR3 length: 13 amino acids. The CDR3 loop reads CASSFVANTEAFF. The CDR3 DNA follows: TGTGCCAGCAGCTTCGTAGCGAACACTGAAGCTTTCTTT.

J is TRBJ2-7 and V is TRBV6-4; 13 bases are shared with TRBD2. CDR1 and CDR2 (germline): MRHNA, SNTAGT. J gave up 3 bases and V 6 bases, and 5 bases lay outside the gene matches. The CDR3 totals 15 residues. CDR3 region: CASSSGTSGNYEQYF. CDR3 nucleotide sequence: TGTGCCAGCAGCTCCGGGACTAGCGGGAACTACGAGCAGTACTTC.

J is TRBJ1-4 and V is TRBV7-9; 11 bases match TRBD1. The germline V gene has CDR1 SEHNR and CDR2 FQNEAQ (reference sequence). J gave up 5 bases and V 5 bases, and 4 bases lay outside the gene matches. This CDR3 is 15 amino acids long. As DNA, the CDR3 is TGTGCCAGCAGCCGAGGGGACAGGGGGAATGAAAAACTGTTTTTT. It specifies CASSRGDRGNEKLFF. Using reference TRBV7-9 and TRBJ1-4 for the parts outside the CDR3, the full variable domain is DTGVSQNPRHKITKRGQNVTFRCDPISEHNRLYWYRQTLGQGPEFLTYFQNEAQLEKSRLLSDRFSAERPKGSFSTLEIQRTEQGDSAMYLCASSRGDRGNEKLFFGSGTQLSVL.

The chain recombines TRBV21-1 with TRBJ2-5; TRBD1 is taken as the D call from the table, unchecked against the DNA. TRBV21-1 is a pseudogene segment. This CDR3 is built from 20 residues. Here the CDR3 reads CASSKALSKSRGTGGETQYF. The CDR3 DNA reads as TGTGCCAGCAGCAAAGCGCTTTCCAAATCTCGTGGGACAGGGGGAGAGACCCAGTACTTC.

This chain links TRBV4-1 with TRBJ1-5; D gene uncertain. CDR3 size: 14 residues. V was clipped by 2 bases and J by 2 bases, with 7 bases between them. The V gene's germline CDR1 is MGHRA and CDR2 YSYEKL. The CDR3 coding sequence is TGCGCCAGCAGCCAAAATAATGGCAATCAGCCCCAGCATTTT. Protein: CASSQNNGNQPQHF.

This rearrangement joins TRBV5-1 to TRBJ2-7; D is undetermined. Trimming took off 3 bases at V and 3 bases at J, with 7 bases between the two ends. Germline loops: CDR1 SGHRS, CDR2 YFSETQ. The CDR3 runs 12 residues. CDR3 DNA sequence: TGCGCCAGCAGCTCAGTTTTCTACGAGCAGTACTTC. This sequence encodes CASSSVFYEQYF.

This chain links TRBV7-6 with TRBJ1-6; 7 bases map to TRBD1. The CDR3 is made up of 15 amino acids. From germline, CDR1 is SGHVS and CDR2 FNYEAQ. V shed 5 bases, J shed 10 bases, and the junction held 11 bases outside the gene matches. The CDR3 DNA reads as TGTGCCAGCAGCCGGCGAGAGGGGGCGAACTCACCCCTCCACTTT. Protein product: CASSRREGANSPLHF. The full variable domain, its missing parts supplied by reference TRBV7-6 and TRBJ1-6, is GAGVSQSPRYKVTKRGQDVALRCDPISGHVSLYWYRQALGQGPEFLTYFNYEAQQDKSGLPNDRFSAERPEGSISTLTIQRTEQRDSAMYRCASSRREGANSPLHFGNGTRLTVT.

This clone occurred once. The rearrangement joins TRBV2 to TRBJ2-5; D possibly corresponds to TRBD1 (6 bases). This CDR3 is 12 amino acids long. Germline V gene sequence: CDR1 SNHLY, CDR2 FYNNEI. V was clipped by 10 bases and J by 5 bases, with 14 bases between them. CDR3 residues: CAMSQGLETQYF. DNA for the CDR3: TGTGCCATGAGTCAGGGGCTGGAGACCCAGTACTTC.

This clone turned up a few times. V usage is TRBV18 and J usage is TRBJ1-5; 10 nucleotides match TRBD1. Germline-derived CDR1 and CDR2 are KGHSH and LQKENI. The J segment lost 5 bases and the V segment lost 2 bases, leaving 3 bases of the junction unmatched. There are 15 residues in the CDR3. DNA for the CDR3: TGTGCCAGCTCACCAGGGACAGGGGTTCATCAGCCCCAGCATTTT. It yields the protein CASSPGTGVHQPQHF.

This clone appeared a few times. CDR3 loop: CASRPDSTEAFF. Here the CDR3 DNA reads TGTGCCAGCAGGCCTGACAGCACTGAAGCTTTCTTT. The genes are TRBV2 and TRBJ1-1, with a tentative D call TRBD1 (5 bases). V was shortened by 6 bases and J by 4 bases, with 9 bases between the two germline ends. The length of the CDR3 is 12 residues. Germline values: CDR1 SNHLY, CDR2 FYNNEI.

This clone was counted a few times. This chain uses TRBV6-5 with TRBJ1-6; TRBD1 matches at 11 bases. In germline, CDR1 is MNHEY, CDR2 SVGAGI. This CDR3 contains 14 residues. V dropped 6 bases and J dropped 14; count of bases not matched to a gene: 9. The chain's CDR3 is CASSWTGGEKSLHF. As DNA, the CDR3 is TGTGCCAGCAGCTGGACAGGGGGCGAGAAGTCCCTCCACTTT.

The chain recombines TRBV5-1 with TRBJ1-3, with 7 positions matching TRBD1. J lost 0 bases, V lost 4 bases, and 4 bases had no gene match. CDR1 and CDR2 from the germline V gene are SGHRS and YFSETQ. The CDR3 has 15 amino acids. The CDR3 sequence is CASSTGESSGNTIYF. The CDR3 nucleotides are TGCGCCAGCAGCACAGGGGAGAGCTCTGGAAACACCATATATTTT.

J is TRBJ2-7 and V is TRBV19; 12 nucleotides line up with TRBD2. The CDR3 length is 15 residues. Germline lookup yields CDR1 LNHDA and CDR2 SQIVND (reference sequence). After removal of 4 bases from V and 7 bases from J, the junction contained 8 bases not matched to a gene. For the CDR3, the DNA is TGTGCCAGTAGTAAGGGGGGACTAGCGGGCCGGGAGCAGTACTTC. It specifies CASSKGGLAGREQYF.